This TCR beta chain was captured in a study of T cell responses to AZD1222 COVID-19 vaccine. Study context: Pooling of second doses given at about 4 or about 12 weeks was done. Overall study results and limits: Clonal diversity was possibly underestimated; the donors were predominantly white British and more often female.

Per germline, CDR1 MNHEY and CDR2 SMNVEV (reference sequence). The CDR3 totals 12 residues. The V and J ends lost 3 bases and 3 bases respectively, with 6 bases between them. As for this clone: No antigen is known for it.

Clones were sequenced by immunoSEQ multiplex PCR, and TCRdb holds only the in-frame ones, with some missing. The sample shows around 77,000 clones, 80% to 90% of them seen only once. This specimen was peripheral blood, taken on day 0 of AZD1222 vaccination. The receptor's source is an adult in good health. The chain links TRBV27 to TRBJ2-7; D perhaps matches TRBD1 (5 bases). The DNA of the CDR3 is TGTGCCAGCAGTTTTACAGGCTACGAGCAGTACTTC. Its protein product is CASSFTGYEQYF.